These T cell receptor beta chains were read from a single sample in a study of cytomegalovirus exposure and HLA in healthy donors. The method was immunoSEQ multiplex PCR; TCRdb's version includes in-frame clones alone and lacks a portion of them. The data hold 150,000 to 200,000 clones, with roughly 81% observed a single time. Sequenced input: PBMCs. These receptors were obtained from a woman younger than 35 in good health and CMV-seropositive. CDR3s include the opening cysteine and the closing phenylalanine or tryptophan. The order of the fields is clone size, J gene, D gene, V gene, CDR3 length, CDR3 DNA, CDR3 protein. The D gene is left open where the match is weak. Clone size, where shown, is once, few, many, or a class for clones that have expanded.

>.|TRBJ2-3|TRBD1|TRBV4-1|17
TGCGCCAGCAGCCGGCGGACAGGGGGTGAGGGTCCAGATACGCAGTATTTT
CASSRRTGGEGPDTQYF
>.|TRBJ2-6|.|TRBV27|16
TGTGCCAGCAGATCAATACAGGGCTCTGGGGCCAACGTCCTGACTTTC
CASRSIQGSGANVLTF
>.|TRBJ1-2|TRBD1|TRBV5-1|15
TGCGCCAGTCGTCCTGGGGGACAGACGATGAGTGGCTACACCTTC
CASRPGGQTMSGYTF
>.|TRBJ1-4|.|TRBV2|13
TGTGCCAGCAGTGGGGCAGGAAGGGAAAAACTGTTTTTT
CASSGAGREKLFF
>.|TRBJ1-2|.|TRBV6-6|13
TGTGCCAGCAGTTCCCCGGGGGGGTATGGCTACACCTTC
CASSSPGGYGYTF
>.|TRBJ1-2|TRBD1|TRBV29-1|12
TGCAGCGTTGATGGACAGGGTCAAGGCTACACCTTC
CSVDGQGQGYTF
>few|TRBJ1-5|.|TRBV5-5|16
TGTGCCAGCAGCCAATCGGGACAACGAGGCGATCAGCCCCAGCATTTT
CASSQSGQRGDQPQHF
>few|TRBJ1-2|TRBD1|TRBV18|15
TGTGCCAGCTCACCAGCCGGGACAGGGAACTATGGCTACACCTTC
CASSPAGTGNYGYTF
>once|TRBJ1-5|TRBD1|TRBV19|15
TGTGCCAGTAGTATAAGGGGACAGGGTGATCAGCCCCAGCATTTT
CASSIRGQGDQPQHF
>.|TRBJ1-6|.|TRBV5-1|13
TGCGCCAGCAGCTTGGACGGTCAATCACCCCTCCACTTT
CASSLDGQSPLHF
>.|TRBJ1-6|TRBD1|TRBV19|14
TGTGCCAGTAGGGACCGGGACAGGGGCTCCCCCCTCCACTTT
CASRDRDRGSPLHF
>.|TRBJ2-6|TRBD1|TRBV10-3|18
TGTGCCATCCTAAGGACAGGGGAGTCGATAACTGGGGCCAACGTCCTGACTTTC
CAILRTGESITGANVLTF
>.|TRBJ2-5|.|TRBV28|12
TGTGCCAGCAGTATAGTCGGGGAGACCCAGTACTTC
CASSIVGETQYF
>.|TRBJ2-3|TRBD1|TRBV5-1|16
TGCGCCAGCAGCATCGACAGGGGAGGAGGCACAGATACGCAGTATTTT
CASSIDRGGGTDTQYF
>.|TRBJ1-1|.|TRBV21-1|14
TGTGCCAGCAGCACCGGACAGGGTATCACTGAAGCTTTCTTT
CASSTGQGITEAFF
>once|TRBJ2-7|TRBD2|TRBV28|16
TGTGCCAGCAGTTTGACTAGCGGGGGAAAGCCCTACGAGCAGTACTTC
CASSLTSGGKPYEQYF
>.|TRBJ2-5|TRBD2|TRBV7-9|15
TGTGCCAGCAGCTCTCTACTAGCGGAACAAGAGACCCAGTACTTC
CASSSLLAEQETQYF
>few|TRBJ1-1|.|TRBV28|14
TGTGCCAGCAGTTTTGGCAGAAAGAACACTGAAGCTTTCTTT
CASSFGRKNTEAFF
>.|TRBJ2-1|.|TRBV4-3|16
TGCGCCAGCAGCCAAGAAATAGGGAGCTCCTACAATGAGCAGTTCTTC
CASSQEIGSSYNEQFF
>once|TRBJ2-3|TRBD2|TRBV10-2|17
TGCGCCAGCAGTCTACTAGCGGGGGGCCCTAGCACAGATACGCAGTATTTT
CASSLLAGGPSTDTQYF
>.|TRBJ1-2|.|TRBV19|11
TGTGCCAGTAGTTACGTGGGCGGCTACACCTTC
CASSYVGGYTF